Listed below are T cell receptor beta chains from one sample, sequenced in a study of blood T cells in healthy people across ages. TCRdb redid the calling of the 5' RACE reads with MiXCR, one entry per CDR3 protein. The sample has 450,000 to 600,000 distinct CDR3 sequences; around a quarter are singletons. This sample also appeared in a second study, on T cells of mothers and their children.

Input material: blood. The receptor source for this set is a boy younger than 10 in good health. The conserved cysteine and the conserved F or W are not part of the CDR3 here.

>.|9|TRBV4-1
ASSQDREQY
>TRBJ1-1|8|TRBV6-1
ASIRDGAF
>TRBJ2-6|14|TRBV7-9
ASSFNWGGHSHVLT
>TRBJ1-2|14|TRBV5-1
ASSKPGSGRNLGYT
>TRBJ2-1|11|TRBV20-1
SARSGNGNEQF
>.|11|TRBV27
ASSSLGPNEQF
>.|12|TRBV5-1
ASSRWDRPGEQY
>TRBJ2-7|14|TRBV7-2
ASSFTTGAAGREQY
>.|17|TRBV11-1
ASSAPSGGASKWQETQY
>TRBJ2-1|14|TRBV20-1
SARDLAGASYNEQF